This T cell receptor beta chain was retrieved from a study of blood T cell repertoires in COVID-19 (dated by TCRdb to 2019 to 2021). For the study in its entirety: Samples from collaborators originated in the United States, Italy and Spain and spanned both the acute and convalescent phases of COVID-19. The material from the prospective study consisted of cDNA or gDNA derived from T cells, B-cell-depleted T cells, or PBMCs. The dataset comprised deeply sampled blood TCRbeta repertoires from subjects exposed to, actively infected with, or recovered from COVID-19. The repertoires were released in a freely available public database intended as a resource for research on the immune response to SARS-CoV-2. The samples were drawn from two sources: the first 160 participants of the ongoing ImmuneRACE study, and about 1,300 subjects contributed by 6 global collaborators. Sample metadata almost always included a de-identified subject ID, COVID-19 status, age in years and sex. Where available, HLA class I and class II types were taken from metadata supplied by the sample provider and were not determined by assay-based typing.

Whole blood was collected in K2EDTA tubes by collaborating institutions according to the institutions' own protocols. For TCRbeta analysis, collaborators shipped samples in one of three forms: frozen whole blood, isolated PBMCs, or DNA extracted from either of those sample types. The germline V gene (reference sequence) supplies CDR1 LNHDA and CDR2 SQIVND. V is reduced by 0 bases and J by 7 bases, leaving a spacing of 6 bases between them. Taken from cysteine to phenylalanine, the CDR3 has 12 residues. This entry keeps only the CDR3 DNA: 36 bases, framed from base 1. As to this clone: What this receptor recognizes is not known. Base qualities are not provided; no much larger clone lies one nucleotide away.

TCRbeta CDR3 regions were amplified from genomic DNA by means of the immunoSEQ Assay, a bias-controlled multiplex PCR. On the study's bioinformatics: Within the assay, amplification of reference gene primers was used to estimate how many nucleated cells each sample contained. To quantify the absolute abundance of each unique TCRbeta CDR3 rearrangement, sequence reads were collapsed and filtered. For each sample, productive Simpson clonality was calculated as the square root of Simpson's diversity index over productive rearrangements. What TCRdb holds here is the immuneACCESS table cut down to in-frame rearrangements. Part of the clones is not present; checked against another copy, under half of the missing clones reflect an unresolved V gene, and the others are unexplained. The V and J calls and clone size were taken over from that table, and D and trimming were inferred from the DNA. The sample table holds 300,000 to 450,000 clones, of which roughly 80% were seen once. The ten largest make up approximately 1% of the sample.

Broad study findings and their caveats: The quantity of clinical and demographic metadata differed by source and by participant and was supplied without curation.

Here the chain combines TRBV19 and TRBJ1-1; no D gene call is confident. Sequencing input: peripheral blood. The TCR sequence derives from a human donor with acute or convalescent COVID-19. The donor label of this sample is uncertain. The CDR3 reads as follows: CASSIDQNEAFF. The nucleotide sequence reads as follows: TGTGCCAGTAGTATAGATCAGAATGAAGCTTTCTTT.